This is a list of T cell receptor beta chains from one sample in a study of T-cell memory formation after mild COVID-19. TCRdb passed the 5' RACE reads through MiXCR, listing each CDR3 protein once. Found here are around 250,000 distinct CDR3 sequences, roughly 17% of them singletons; the top ten hold 20% to 25%. The sample taken for sequencing was PBMCs or a T cell subset sorted from them (not recorded which). The receptors were sampled from a man between 18 and 29 years old who had mild COVID-19 (a few samples of this study predate the infection). Cell type and time point are not known. CDR3s include the opening cysteine and the closing phenylalanine or tryptophan. D genes are given only for firm matches. Only part of the rows carry a size: once, few, many, or a class if the clone is expanded.

TRBD1	TRBJ2-3	TRBV25-1	few	CASSARGRGTDTQYF	TGTGCCAGCAGTGCCAGGGGGCGAGGCACAGATACGCAGTATTTT
-	TRBJ2-5	TRBV23-1	many	CASSQSPAGAGKETQYF	TGCGCCAGCAGTCAATCGCCCGCGGGGGCCGGGAAAGAGACCCAGTACTTC
TRBD2	TRBJ2-3	TRBV20-1	-	CSRRATSGGPTADTQYF	TGCAGCCGTCGGGCGACTAGCGGGGGCCCGACCGCAGATACGCAGTATTTT
-	TRBJ2-3	TRBV11-2	-	CASSLDRSPGLQYF	TGTGCCAGCAGCTTGGATAGGTCCCCCGGATTGCAGTATTTT
TRBD1	TRBJ1-2	TRBV7-6	few	CASSPGQASGYTF	TGTGCCAGCAGCCCAGGACAGGCGAGTGGCTACACCTTC
-	TRBJ1-6	TRBV4-1	-	CASSQRPLGSPLHF	TGCGCCAGCAGCCAACGGCCCCTGGGCTCACCCCTCCACTTT
-	TRBJ2-3	TRBV2	-	CASIAALGGTQYF	TGTGCCAGCATTGCCGCCCTAGGAGGGACGCAGTATTTT
-	TRBJ2-3	TRBV5-1	-	CASSLIATNTDTQYF	TGCGCCAGCAGCCTTATAGCGACCAACACAGATACGCAGTATTTT
-	TRBJ1-4	TRBV18	-	CASSNGEKLFF	TGTGCCAGCTCAAACGGAGAAAAACTGTTTTTT
-	TRBJ2-1	TRBV29-1	-	CSVEGLRGDNEQFF	TGCAGCGTTGAGGGCTTGAGGGGGGACAATGAGCAGTTCTTC
TRBD2	TRBJ2-7	TRBV12-3/TRBV12-4	few	CASSRTSGGTYEQYF	TGTGCCAGCAGTCGGACTAGCGGGGGAACCTACGAGCAGTACTTC
TRBD1	TRBJ1-2	TRBV5-1	-	CASSFEGGNYGYTF	TGCGCCAGCAGCTTCGAAGGGGGCAACTATGGCTACACCTTC
-	TRBJ1-2	TRBV19	-	CASRPENYGYTF	TGTGCCAGTAGGCCAGAGAACTATGGCTACACCTTC
-	TRBJ2-3	TRBV5-1	-	CASSLQEGQDTQYF	TGCGCCAGCAGCTTGCAAGAGGGCCAGGATACGCAGTATTTT
-	TRBJ1-2	TRBV4-3	-	CASSQDDGVGTYTF	TGCGCCAGCAGCCAAGATGACGGTGTCGGGACCTACACCTTC
-	TRBJ2-3	TRBV20-1	-	CSASGPDTQYF	TGCAGTGCGTCGGGACCAGATACGCAGTATTTT
-	TRBJ1-1	TRBV6-1	-	CASGTTANTEAFF	TGTGCCAGCGGCACAACAGCGAACACTGAAGCTTTCTTT
TRBD1	TRBJ1-2	TRBV9	few	CASGQVSANYGYTF	TGTGCCAGCGGACAGGTCTCGGCTAACTATGGCTACACCTTC
-	TRBJ1-1	TRBV19	-	CASSINGRDGTEAFF	TGTGCCAGTAGTATAAATGGAAGGGACGGCACTGAAGCTTTCTTT
TRBD1	TRBJ1-2	TRBV10-2	many	CASLQGRVYGYTF	TGCGCCAGCCTACAGGGGAGAGTCTATGGCTACACCTTC
-	TRBJ1-3	TRBV5-1	-	CASSLDGGINTIYF	TGCGCCAGCAGCTTGGACGGGGGGATAAACACCATATATTTT
-	TRBJ2-3	TRBV5-1	few	CASSDRQALTDTQYF	TGCGCCAGCAGCGATCGACAGGCCCTAACAGATACGCAGTATTTT
-	TRBJ1-2	TRBV4-1	few	CASSLDRTANYGYTF	TGCGCCAGCAGCCTCGATCGGACAGCTAACTATGGCTACACCTTC
TRBD1	TRBJ1-6	TRBV5-1	-	CASSLAGGALVPLHF	TGCGCCAGCAGCTTGGCAGGGGGCGCGTTAGTACCCCTCCACTTT
-	TRBJ2-1	TRBV7-9	few	CASSRVLANNEQFF	TGTGCCAGCAGCCGGGTGCTAGCCAACAATGAGCAGTTCTTC
TRBD1	TRBJ1-1	TRBV5-1	many	CASSLASGTGDTEAFF	TGCGCCAGCAGCTTGGCTTCCGGGACAGGGGACACTGAAGCTTTCTTT
-	TRBJ2-7	TRBV20-1	few	CSARHGYEQYF	TGCAGTGCTAGACACGGCTACGAGCAGTACTTC